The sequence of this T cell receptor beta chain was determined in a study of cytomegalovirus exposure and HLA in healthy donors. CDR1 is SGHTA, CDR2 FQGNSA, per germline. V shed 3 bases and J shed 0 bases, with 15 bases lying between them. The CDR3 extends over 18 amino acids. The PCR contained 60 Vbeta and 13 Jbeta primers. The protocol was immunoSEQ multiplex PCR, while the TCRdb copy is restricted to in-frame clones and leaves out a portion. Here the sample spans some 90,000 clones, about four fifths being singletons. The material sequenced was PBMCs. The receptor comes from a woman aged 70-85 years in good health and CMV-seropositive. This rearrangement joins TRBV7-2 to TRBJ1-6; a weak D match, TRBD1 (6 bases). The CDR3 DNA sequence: TGTGCCAGCAGCTTTCCCAGGGGCGGGAGCTCCTATAATTCACCCCTCCACTTT. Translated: CASSFPRGGSSYNSPLHF.